Shown below are 17 T cell receptor beta chains from a single sample sequenced in a study of blood T cells in healthy people across ages (dated by TCRdb to between 2014 and 2016). Receptors were amplified or captured by 5' RACE. The run used an Illumina HiSeq 2500. The second PCR ran for roughly 6 to 11 cycles and used a J-beta primer mix along with a sample-barcoded 5' primer. Through fastp at Q25 and MiXCR, TCRdb rebuilt clones from the public reads, retaining in-frame beta chains. Every CDR3 protein is listed once, alongside the most common genes and DNA of its rows. Present in this sample are around 1.1 million distinct CDR3 sequences, more than 30% of which were seen just once. The top ten clones comprise around 13% of the sample. Material for sequencing was blood. Receptors were obtained from a man aged 18 to 29 in good health.

The chain is built from TRBV20-1 and TRBJ1-5; 8 bases are a match to TRBD1. The V and J ends lost 2 bases and 2 bases, in that order; junction bases with no gene match: 5. Germline V gene data show CDR1 as DFQATT and CDR2 as SNEGSKA (reference sequence). CDR3 length: 15 residues. CDR3 protein: CSARPGGRGNQPQHF. The CDR3 region has the DNA TGCAGTGCTAGACCAGGGGGCAGGGGCAATCAGCCCCAGCATTTT.

As to this clonotype: Since a much larger clone is just one base distant, this may be a read error. V is TRBV4-2 and J is TRBJ2-3, with TRBD2 identical over 8 bases. The CDR3 totals 16 residues. V trimming: 3 bases; J trimming: 4 bases; junction bases outside the gene matches: 9. In germline, CDR1 is LGHNA, CDR2 YNFKEQ. CDR3 residues: CASSHGTRLSADTQYF. CDR3 DNA: TGTGCCAGCAGCCATGGGACTAGACTTAGCGCAGATACGCAGTATTTT.

This clonotype was seen a few times. The chain combines TRBV3-1 with TRBJ1-4; D ambiguous. This CDR3 is built from 15 residues. V gave up 0 bases and J gave up 6 bases, with 11 bases separating them. Germline assignment: CDR1 LGHDT and CDR2 YNNKEL (reference sequence). This CDR3 is CASSQDRFPDEKLFF. CDR3 nucleotides: TGTGCCAGCAGCCAAGATCGTTTTCCGGATGAAAAACTGTTTTTT.

The chain's CDR3 is CASSSRQPPRAFF. The CDR3 DNA follows: TGTGCCAGCAGTTCCCGACAGCCACCGAGAGCTTTCTTT. The V gene is TRBV6-5, the J gene TRBJ1-1, with a weak D call TRBD1 (5 bases). The V end lost 4 bases, the J end lost 10 bases, and 16 bases lay between the germline ends. Germline CDR1 is MNHEY and CDR2 is SVGAGI. This CDR3 contains 13 residues.

This clonotype was recorded a few times. The chain recombines TRBV25-1 with TRBJ2-3; D could derive from TRBD1 or TRBD2 (6 bases each). The CDR3 is 15 residues long. Germline V lookup: CDR1 MGHDK, CDR2 SYGVNS. The V end was cut by 1 base, the J end by 6 bases, with 14 bases between. CDR3 residues: CASSEWKGGIDTQYF. The DNA of the CDR3 is TGTGCCAGCAGTGAATGGAAAGGGGGGATTGATACGCAGTATTTT.

This clonotype was detected only a few times. The rearrangement joins TRBV20-1 to TRBJ1-6; tentatively, D is TRBD1 (5 bases). V shed 3 bases and J shed 9 bases, with 15 bases lying between them. The CDR3 extends over 14 amino acids. Germline CDR1 is DFQATT and CDR2 is SNEGSKA (reference sequence). DNA for the CDR3: TGCAGTGCTAGTGGGGGATCGGCTTCTTCACCCCTCCACTTT. It is translated as CSASGGSASSPLHF.

The chain joins TRBV7-9 to TRBJ2-4; D is perhaps TRBD2 (6 bases). V was trimmed by 5 bases and J by 0 bases, leaving 23 bases between them. The CDR3 extends over 19 amino acids. The germline V gene encodes CDR1 SEHNR and CDR2 FQNEAQ (reference sequence). CDR3 nucleotides: TGTGCCAGCAGCCAGGAGGGAGTAGGGAGCCCTCTAGCCAAAAACATTCAGTACTTC. It yields the protein CASSQEGVGSPLAKNIQYF.

This chain links TRBV29-1 with TRBJ2-2, with D possibly being TRBD2 (5 bases). Germline values: CDR1 SQVTM, CDR2 ANQGSEA. This CDR3 has 14 amino acids. Trimming stripped 4 bases from V and 5 bases from J, with 14 bases between. The CDR3 coding sequence is TGCAGCGTTGCATACGGGGATGGGACCGGGGAGCTGTTTTTT. This sequence encodes CSVAYGDGTGELFF.

This rearrangement joins TRBV12-3 or TRBV12-4 to TRBJ2-3; 7 bases agree with TRBD1. The CDR3 is 15 residues long. The trim removed 5 bases at V and 2 bases at J, leaving 7 bases unmatched. CDR3 nucleotides: TGTGCCAGCAGTATCCAGACAGGGAACACAGATACGCAGTATTTT. Translation gives CASSIQTGNTDTQYF.

CDR3 coding DNA: TGCAGCGTTGAGTCGGACGGTGAAGCTTTCTTT. It encodes CSVESDGEAFF. The J gene is TRBJ1-1, the V gene TRBV29-1; D gene unclear. The V end lost 3 bases, the J end lost 7 bases, and 9 bases lay between the germline ends. Germline CDR1 is SQVTM and CDR2 is ANQGSEA. CDR3 size: 11 residues.

This clonotype was found a few times. The chain uses TRBV20-1 and TRBJ1-2; unclear D gene. Germline CDR1 is DFQATT and CDR2 is SNEGSKA (reference sequence). V was pared by 3 bases and J by 10 bases, with 21 bases between. The CDR3 totals 14 residues. Written as DNA, the CDR3 is TGCAGTGCTAGGAATCGCGCGGGTACTAACTTCTACACCTTC. Protein sequence: CSARNRAGTNFYTF.

The chain uses TRBV28 and TRBJ2-7; D could derive from TRBD1 or TRBD2 (5 bases each). The end of the DNA fits TRBJ2-5 better, so the J call may be wrong. The CDR3 runs 14 residues. In germline, CDR1 is MDHEN, CDR2 SYDVKM. CDR3 DNA: TGTGCCAGCAGTCCCGGGGCCCCAAAGCGGACCCAGTACTTC. Protein sequence: CASSPGAPKRTQYF.

V gene TRBV5-8 combines with J gene TRBJ1-5; possible D gene TRBD1, 6 bases. The germline V and J ends were trimmed by 5 bases and 6 bases, with 15 bases remaining between them. The CDR3 extends over 14 amino acids. Germline CDR1 reads SGHTS; CDR2 reads YDEGEE. CDR3 in DNA: TGTGCCAGCAGTTTCCCAGGGGTCCGTCAGCCCCAGCATTTT. This translates into CASSFPGVRQPQHF.

CDR3 sequence: CASSQYIETQYF. In DNA, the CDR3 is TGTGCCAGCAGTCAATATATTGAGACCCAGTACTTC. This chain links TRBV2 with TRBJ2-5; D is unclear. The CDR3 sequence is 12 residues long. V lost 5 bases and J lost 5, with 9 bases in between. CDR1 and CDR2 from the germline V gene are SNHLY and FYNNEI.

This sequence joins TRBV4-1 and TRBJ1-1; D may be TRBD1 (5 bases). From germline, CDR1 is MGHRA and CDR2 YSYEKL. This CDR3 region has 17 residues. With 2 bases removed from V and 1 base from J, the gap between germline ends came to 17 bases. CDR3 amino acids: CASSQKAGATENTEAFF. CDR3 nucleotides: TGCGCCAGCAGCCAAAAAGCTGGGGCGACAGAGAACACTGAAGCTTTCTTT.

The J gene is TRBJ2-1, the V gene TRBV7-9, with D maybe TRBD2 (5 bases). This CDR3 spans 13 amino acids. Deletions cut 6 bases from V and 5 bases from J, with 11 bases between. Looked up from germline, CDR1 is SEHNR and CDR2 is FQNEAQ (reference sequence). DNA of the CDR3: TGTGCCAGCAGGTCATCCGGGGACAATGAGCAGTTCTTC. It translates to CASRSSGDNEQFF.

With respect to this clonotype: A read error may be the cause here, since a much bigger clone is one base away. The CDR3 DNA follows: TGCGCCAGCAACCGACTATCCTCTGGGGCCAACGTCCTGACTTTC. Translation gives CASNRLSSGANVLTF. V gene TRBV4-3 combines with J gene TRBJ2-6, with a tentative D call TRBD2 (5 bases). Germline loops: CDR1 LGHNA, CDR2 YSLEER. The germline V and J ends were trimmed by 7 bases and 0 bases, with 10 bases remaining between them. The CDR3 is 15 residues long.